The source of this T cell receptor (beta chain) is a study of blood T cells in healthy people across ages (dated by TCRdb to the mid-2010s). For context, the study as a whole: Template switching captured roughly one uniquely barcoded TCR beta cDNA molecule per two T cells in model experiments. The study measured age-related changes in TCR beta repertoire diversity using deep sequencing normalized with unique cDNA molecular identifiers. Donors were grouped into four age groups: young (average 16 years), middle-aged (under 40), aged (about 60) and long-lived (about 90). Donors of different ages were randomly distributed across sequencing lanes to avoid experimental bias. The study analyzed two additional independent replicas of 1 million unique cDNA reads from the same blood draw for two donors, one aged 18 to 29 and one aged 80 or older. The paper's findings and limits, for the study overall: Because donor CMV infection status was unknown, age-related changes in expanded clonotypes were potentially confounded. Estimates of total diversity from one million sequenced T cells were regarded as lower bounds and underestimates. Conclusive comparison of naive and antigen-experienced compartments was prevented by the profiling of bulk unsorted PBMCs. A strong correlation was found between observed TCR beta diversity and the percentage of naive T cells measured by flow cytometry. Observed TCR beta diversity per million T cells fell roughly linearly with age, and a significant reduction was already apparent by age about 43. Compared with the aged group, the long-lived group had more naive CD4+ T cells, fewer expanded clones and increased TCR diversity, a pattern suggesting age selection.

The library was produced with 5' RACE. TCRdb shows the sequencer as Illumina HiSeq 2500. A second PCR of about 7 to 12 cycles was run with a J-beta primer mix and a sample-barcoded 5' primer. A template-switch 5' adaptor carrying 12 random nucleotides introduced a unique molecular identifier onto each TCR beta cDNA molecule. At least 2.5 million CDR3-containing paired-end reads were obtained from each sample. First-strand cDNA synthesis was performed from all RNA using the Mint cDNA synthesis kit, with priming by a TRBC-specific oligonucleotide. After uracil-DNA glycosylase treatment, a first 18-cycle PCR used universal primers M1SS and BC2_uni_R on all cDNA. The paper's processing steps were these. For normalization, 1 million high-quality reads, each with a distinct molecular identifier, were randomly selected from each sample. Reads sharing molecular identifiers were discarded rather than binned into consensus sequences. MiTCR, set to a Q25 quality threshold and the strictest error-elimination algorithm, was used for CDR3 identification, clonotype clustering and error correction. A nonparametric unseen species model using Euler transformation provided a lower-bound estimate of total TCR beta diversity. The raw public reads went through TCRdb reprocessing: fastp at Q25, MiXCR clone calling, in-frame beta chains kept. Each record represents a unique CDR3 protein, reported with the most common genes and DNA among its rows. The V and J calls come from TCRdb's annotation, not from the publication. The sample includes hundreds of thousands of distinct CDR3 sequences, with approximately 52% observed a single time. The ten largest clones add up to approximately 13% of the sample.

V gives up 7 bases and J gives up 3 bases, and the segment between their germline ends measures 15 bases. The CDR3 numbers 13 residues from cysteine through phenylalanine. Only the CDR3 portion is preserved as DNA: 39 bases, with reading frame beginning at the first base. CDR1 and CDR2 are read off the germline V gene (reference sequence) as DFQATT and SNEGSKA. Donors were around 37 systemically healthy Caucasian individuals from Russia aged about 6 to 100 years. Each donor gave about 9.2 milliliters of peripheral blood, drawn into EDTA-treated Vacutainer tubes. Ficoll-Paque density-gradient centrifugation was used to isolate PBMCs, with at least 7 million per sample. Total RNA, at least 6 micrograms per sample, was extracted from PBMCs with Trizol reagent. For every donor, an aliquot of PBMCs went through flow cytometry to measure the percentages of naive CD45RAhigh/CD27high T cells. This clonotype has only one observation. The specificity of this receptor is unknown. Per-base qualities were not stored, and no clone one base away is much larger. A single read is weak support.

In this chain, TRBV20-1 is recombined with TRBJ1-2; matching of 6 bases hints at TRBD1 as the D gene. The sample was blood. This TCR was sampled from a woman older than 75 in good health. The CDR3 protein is CSGTDRSYYGYTF. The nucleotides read TGCAGTGGTACAGACAGGTCCTACTATGGCTACACCTTC.